This T cell receptor (beta chain) originates from a study of cytomegalovirus exposure and HLA in healthy donors. Study-wide results and limits: According to an earlier analysis, most TCR beta V segments yielded productive rearrangements about 87% or about 30% of the time. The later analysis indicated that the majority of CMV-associated TCR beta chains appeared HLA-restricted.

It was with 60 Vbeta and 13 Jbeta primers that the PCR ran. TCRdb's table, derived via immunoSEQ multiplex PCR, lists solely in-frame clones and lacks some. This table holds 150,000 to 200,000 clones, approximately 79% found once. Germline lookup yields CDR1 SGHDT and CDR2 YYEEEE. J gave up 3 bases and V 3 bases, and 4 bases lay outside the gene matches. This CDR3 region has 15 residues. As to this clone: Its antigen remains unidentified.

Sequencing was carried out using PBMCs. The source of this sequence is a man in his forties or fifties in good health and CMV-seropositive. J is TRBJ2-3 and V is TRBV5-6; TRBD1 agrees at 10 bases. CDR3 region: CASSSRDRGTDTQYF. The CDR3 bases are TGTGCCAGCAGCTCCCGGGACAGGGGAACAGATACGCAGTATTTT. Using reference TRBV5-6 and TRBJ2-3 for the parts outside the CDR3, the full variable domain is DAGVTQSPTHLIKTRGQQVTLRCSPKSGHDTVSWYQQALGQGPQFIFQYYEEEERQRGNFPDRFSGHQFPNYSSELNVNALLLGDSALYLCASSSRDRGTDTQYFGPGTRLTVL.